This T cell receptor beta chain was retrieved from a study of T cells after yellow fever vaccination. This clonotype was recorded at least ten times. TCRdb reprocessed the 5' RACE reads via MiXCR and lists one record per CDR3 protein. Among 300,000 to 350,000 distinct CDR3 sequences listed, 4% to 5.5% were seen once. This CDR3 is 14 amino acids long. Trimming at V came to 1 base and at J to 4 bases, leaving 2 bases not matched to a gene. The source of this sequence is a man younger than 35 who received the YFV17D yellow fever vaccine. V is TRBV12-3 or TRBV12-4 and J is TRBJ2-3; 7 nucleotides match TRBD2. The sequencing here drew on PBMCs, taken 15 days after the yellow fever booster vaccination. The DNA for the CDR3 is TGTGCCAGCAGTTTAGGGCGGGGGTCAGATACGCAGTATTTT. It is translated as CASSLGRGSDTQYF.